These 9 T cell receptor beta chains share one sample of origin, sequenced in a study of blood T cell repertoires in COVID-19. The table came from immunoSEQ multiplex PCR; TCRdb's copy has only in-frame clones and leaves some out. The repertoire consists of 150,000 to 180,000 clones, with approximately 86% occurring once and the leading ten covering approximately 0.6%. Specimen: peripheral blood. The receptors derive from a man aged 55 to 69 with COVID-19, enrolled during active disease.

The gene calls are TRBV7-2 and TRBJ2-7; 9 bases are a match to TRBD2. Trimming at V came to 5 bases and at J to 9 bases, leaving 20 bases not matched to a gene. Germline assignment: CDR1 SGHTA and CDR2 FQGNSA. The CDR3 totals 17 residues. In DNA, the CDR3 is TGTGCCAGCAGCCAGGGGGGAGCTGGGAGTGTAGCGGGAGCGCAGTACTTC. Translation: CASSQGGAGSVAGAQYF.

This clone was seen only once. CDR3 coding DNA: TGTGCCAGCAGCTACTATAGGTTTCCAGGGGAACTAGGAGAGACCCAGTACTTC. The encoded protein is CASSYYRFPGELGETQYF. The genes are TRBV7-2 and TRBJ2-5; TRBD1 is a possible D gene (6 bases). Germline V gene data show CDR1 as SGHTA and CDR2 as FQGNSA. Trimming shortened V by 4 bases and J by 4 bases, and 25 bases separated the two germline ends. CDR3 length: 18 residues. The variable domain in full, with the rest retrieved from reference TRBV7-2 and TRBJ2-5, is GAGVSQSPSNKVTEKGKDVELRCDPISGHTALYWYRQSLGQGLEFLIYFQGNSAPDKSGLPSDRFSAERTGGSVSTLTIQRTQQEDSAVYLCASSYYRFPGELGETQYFGPGTRLLVL.

V and J are TRBV9 and TRBJ1-1; the D gene is possibly TRBD1 (5 bases). CDR3 size: 15 residues. With 0 bases removed from V and 6 bases from J, the gap between germline ends came to 15 bases. Germline V CDR1 and CDR2: SGDLS, YYNGEE. CDR3 DNA: TGTGCCAGCAGCGTAGGGTTGGTGGGGGGATCTGAAGCTTTCTTT. It encodes CASSVGLVGGSEAFF.

The chain links TRBV4-3 to TRBJ2-3; 9 positions agree with TRBD1. With 4 bases clipped from V and 0 bases from J, the junction kept 2 bases outside the gene matches. The CDR3 length is 15 residues. Germline CDR1 is LGHNA and CDR2 is YSLEER. The CDR3 DNA sequence: TGCGCCAGCAGCCCGACAGGGGGAAGCACAGATACGCAGTATTTT. Amino acid sequence: CASSPTGGSTDTQYF.

This chain uses TRBV6-6 with TRBJ1-6; D is unresolved. The length of the CDR3 is 13 residues. V was shortened by 0 bases and J by 7 bases, with 4 bases between the two germline ends. Germline CDR1 is MNHNY and CDR2 is SVGAGI (reference sequence). The CDR3 spells CASSYSENSPLHF. For the CDR3, the DNA is TGTGCCAGCAGTTACTCTGAGAATTCACCCCTCCACTTT.

This clone was observed a single time. The chain combines TRBV27 with TRBJ2-3; possible D gene TRBD2, 5 bases. This CDR3 has 13 amino acids. V was cut by 10 bases and J by 0 bases, with 11 bases left in between. Germline assignment: CDR1 MNHEY and CDR2 SMNVEV (reference sequence). CDR3 residues: CATGLISTDTQYF. The CDR3 region has the DNA TGTGCCACCGGACTGATTAGCACAGATACGCAGTATTTT.

The chain is built from TRBV5-5 and TRBJ1-5; the D gene is possibly TRBD1 (5 bases). The CDR3 is 15 amino acids. Germline loops: CDR1 SGHKS, CDR2 YYEKEE (reference sequence). The ends were cut back, 2 bases at V and 4 bases at J, with 13 bases in the middle. CDR3 DNA: TGTGCCAGCAGCTTAATTGGGGCGGAGAATCAGCCCCAGCATTTT. Amino acids: CASSLIGAENQPQHF.

The rearrangement uses TRBV18 and TRBJ2-3; a weak D match, TRBD1 (5 bases). Trimming stripped 3 bases from V and 2 bases from J, with 9 bases between. The CDR3 has 14 residues. Germline CDR1 is KGHSH and CDR2 is LQKENI. The CDR3 protein is CASSPNGATDTQYF. CDR3 DNA sequence: TGTGCCAGCTCACCGAATGGGGCCACAGATACGCAGTATTTT. Full variable domain (remainder filled in from reference TRBV18 and TRBJ2-3): NAGVMQNPRHLVRRRGQEARLRCSPMKGHSHVYWYRQLPEEGLKFMVYLQKENIIDESGMPKERFSAEFPKEGPSILRIQQVVRGDSAAYFCASSPNGATDTQYFGPGTRLTVL.

About this clone: The same CDR3 can be traced to other DNA sequences in this sample. V usage is TRBV19 and J usage is TRBJ2-7, with 7 bases that match TRBD1. The CDR3 loop spans 14 amino acids. With V trimmed by 6 bases and J by 2 bases, 7 bases remained unmatched. CDR1 LNHDA and CDR2 SQIVND come from the germline V gene (reference sequence). The CDR3 region is CASSPTGSAYEQYF. CDR3 coding DNA: TGTGCCAGTAGCCCGACAGGGTCCGCCTACGAGCAGTACTTC.